Listed here is a single T cell receptor (beta chain). This sample is part of a study of graft-versus-host responses after intestinal transplantation. Study information: Among the recipients, all got anti-thymocyte globulin induction and then tacrolimus and steroids for about three years.

Germline V gene sequence: CDR1 MGHDK, CDR2 SYGVNS. V shed 2 bases and J shed 4 bases, with 8 bases lying between them. This CDR3 region has 13 residues. Processing released intraepithelial and lamina propria lymphocytes from the graft tissue. The repertoire was sequenced with immunoSEQ multiplex PCR; TCRdb's copy has only in-frame clones and lacks some. The repertoire holds nearly 30,000 clones, with 80% as singletons. The chain recombines TRBV25-1 with TRBJ1-1, with D unclear. The source of this sequence is a human patient who received an intestinal transplant, so some T cells may come from the graft donor. Sequencing was performed on ileum tissue, taken 98 days after intestinal transplantation. As DNA, the CDR3 is TGTGCCAGCAGTGAAGAAGTGGGCACTGAAGCTTTCTTT. It is translated as CASSEEVGTEAFF.